The entry below gives a single T cell receptor (beta chain) sequence along with its context. Its specificity is not known. This sample is part of a study of cytomegalovirus exposure and HLA in healthy donors. Overall study results and limits: TCR beta sequences numbering under 20,000 were associated with HLA alleles at 0.05 false discovery rate in a later analysis. Rarity characterized most TCR sequences, yet some public TCRs appeared in many donors. TRBV6-2, TRBV6-3 and other indistinguishable V segments were excluded. The authors later linked a missense DCLRE1C variant to TCR beta V- and J-gene trimming.

Vbeta (60) and Jbeta (13) primers were used in the PCR. The protocol was immunoSEQ multiplex PCR, while the TCRdb copy is restricted to in-frame clones and leaves out a portion. The sample includes 95,000 to 120,000 clones, about 64% seen only once; the top ten take almost 8.5%. There are 14 residues in the CDR3. The V gene lost 6 bases and the J gene lost 1 base, with 12 bases spanning the gap. Germline CDR1 reads LNHDA; CDR2 reads SQIVND (reference sequence). This chain joins TRBV19 and TRBJ1-1, with D tentatively TRBD1 (6 bases). The TCR sequence derives from a man aged 18 to 30 in good health and CMV-seropositive. Source material: PBMCs. CDR3 DNA: TGTGCCAGTAGAGCAGGGGACAAGAACACTGAAGCTTTCTTT. Encoded protein: CASRAGDKNTEAFF.